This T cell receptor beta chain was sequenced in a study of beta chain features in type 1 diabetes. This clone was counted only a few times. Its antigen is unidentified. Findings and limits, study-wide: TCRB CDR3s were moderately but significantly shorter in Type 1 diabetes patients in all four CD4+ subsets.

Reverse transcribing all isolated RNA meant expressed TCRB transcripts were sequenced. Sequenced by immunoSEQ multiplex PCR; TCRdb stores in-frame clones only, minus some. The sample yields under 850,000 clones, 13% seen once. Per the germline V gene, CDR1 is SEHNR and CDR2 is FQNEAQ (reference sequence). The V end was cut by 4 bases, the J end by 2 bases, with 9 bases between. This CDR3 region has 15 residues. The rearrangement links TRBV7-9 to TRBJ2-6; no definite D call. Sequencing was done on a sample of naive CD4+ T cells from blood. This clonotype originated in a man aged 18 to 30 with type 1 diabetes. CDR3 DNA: TGTGCCAGCAGCTCGTTGGGCGCTGGGGCCAACGTCCTGACTTTC. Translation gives CASSSLGAGANVLTF.